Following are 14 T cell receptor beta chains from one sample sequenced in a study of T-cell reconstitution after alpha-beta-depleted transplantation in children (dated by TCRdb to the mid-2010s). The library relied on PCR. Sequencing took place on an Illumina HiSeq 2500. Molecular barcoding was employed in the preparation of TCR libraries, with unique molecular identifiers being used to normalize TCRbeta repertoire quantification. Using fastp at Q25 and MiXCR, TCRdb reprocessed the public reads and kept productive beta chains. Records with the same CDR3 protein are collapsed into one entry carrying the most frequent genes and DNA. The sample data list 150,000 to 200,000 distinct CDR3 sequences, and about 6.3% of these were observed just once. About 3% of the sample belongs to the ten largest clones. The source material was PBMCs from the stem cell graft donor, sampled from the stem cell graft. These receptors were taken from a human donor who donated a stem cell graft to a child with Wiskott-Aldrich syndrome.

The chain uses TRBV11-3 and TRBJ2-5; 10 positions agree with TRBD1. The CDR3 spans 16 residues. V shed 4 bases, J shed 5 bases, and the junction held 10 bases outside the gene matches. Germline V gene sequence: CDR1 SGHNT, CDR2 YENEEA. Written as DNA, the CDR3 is TGTGCCAGCAGCTCTACCGGGACAGGGGATCTGGAGACCCAGTACTTC. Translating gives CASSSTGTGDLETQYF.

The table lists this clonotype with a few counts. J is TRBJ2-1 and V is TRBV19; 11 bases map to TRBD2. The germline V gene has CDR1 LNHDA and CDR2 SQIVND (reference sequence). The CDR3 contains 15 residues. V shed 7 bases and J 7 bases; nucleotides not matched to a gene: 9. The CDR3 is CASNLGLAGYNEQFF. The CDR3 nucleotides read TGTGCCAGTAACCTTGGACTAGCGGGTTATAATGAGCAGTTCTTC.

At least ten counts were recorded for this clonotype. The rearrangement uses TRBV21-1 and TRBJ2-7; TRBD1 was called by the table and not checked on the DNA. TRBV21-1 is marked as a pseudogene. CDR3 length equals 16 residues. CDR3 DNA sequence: TGTGCCAGCAGCAATACCGGGGTGATCGAGTATTGCGAGCAGTACTTC. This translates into CASSNTGVIEYCEQYF.

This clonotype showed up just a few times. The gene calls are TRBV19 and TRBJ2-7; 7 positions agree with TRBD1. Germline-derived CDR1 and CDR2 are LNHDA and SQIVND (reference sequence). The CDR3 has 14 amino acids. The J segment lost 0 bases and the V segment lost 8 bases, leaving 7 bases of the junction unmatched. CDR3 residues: CASGRGTDSYEQYF. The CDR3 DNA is TGTGCCAGTGGCCGTGGGACAGACTCCTACGAGCAGTACTTC.

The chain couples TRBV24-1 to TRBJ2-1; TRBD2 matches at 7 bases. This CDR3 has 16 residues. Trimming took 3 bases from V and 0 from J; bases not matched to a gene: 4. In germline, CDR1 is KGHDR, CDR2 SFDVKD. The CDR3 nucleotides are TGTGCCACCAGTGATCGAGCGGGGCCCTCCTACAATGAGCAGTTCTTC. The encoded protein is CATSDRAGPSYNEQFF.

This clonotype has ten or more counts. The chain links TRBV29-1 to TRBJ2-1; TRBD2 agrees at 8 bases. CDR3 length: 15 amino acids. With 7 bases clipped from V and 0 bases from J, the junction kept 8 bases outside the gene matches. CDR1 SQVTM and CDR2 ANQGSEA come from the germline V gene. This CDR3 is CSGYAGTSSYNEQFF. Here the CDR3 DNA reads TGCAGCGGATATGCCGGGACTAGCTCCTACAATGAGCAGTTCTTC.

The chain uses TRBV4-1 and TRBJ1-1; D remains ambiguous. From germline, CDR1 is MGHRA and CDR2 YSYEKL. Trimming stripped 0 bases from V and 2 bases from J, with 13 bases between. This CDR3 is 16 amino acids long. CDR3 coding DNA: TGCGCCAGCAGCCAAGACGTCTGGATTACCAACACTGAAGCTTTCTTT. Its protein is CASSQDVWITNTEAFF.

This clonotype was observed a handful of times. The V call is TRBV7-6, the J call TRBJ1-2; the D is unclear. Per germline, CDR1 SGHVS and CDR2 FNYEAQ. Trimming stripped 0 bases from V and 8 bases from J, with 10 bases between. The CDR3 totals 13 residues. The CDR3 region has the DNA TGTGCCAGCAGCTTAGCGCCTCCGGGGGGCTACACCTTC. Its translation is CASSLAPPGGYTF.

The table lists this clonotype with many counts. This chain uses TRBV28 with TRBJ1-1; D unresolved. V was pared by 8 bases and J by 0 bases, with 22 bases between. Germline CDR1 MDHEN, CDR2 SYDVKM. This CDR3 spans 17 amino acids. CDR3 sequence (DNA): TGTGCCAGCTCACGAGAGGGTGCTTTCACCTTGAACACTGAAGCTTTCTTT. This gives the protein CASSREGAFTLNTEAFF.

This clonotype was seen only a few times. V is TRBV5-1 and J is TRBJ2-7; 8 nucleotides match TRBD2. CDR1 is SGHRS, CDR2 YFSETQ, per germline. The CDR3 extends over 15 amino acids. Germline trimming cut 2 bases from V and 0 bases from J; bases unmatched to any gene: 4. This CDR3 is CASSFLAGYSYEQYF. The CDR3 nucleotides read TGCGCCAGCAGCTTCCTAGCGGGTTACTCCTACGAGCAGTACTTC.

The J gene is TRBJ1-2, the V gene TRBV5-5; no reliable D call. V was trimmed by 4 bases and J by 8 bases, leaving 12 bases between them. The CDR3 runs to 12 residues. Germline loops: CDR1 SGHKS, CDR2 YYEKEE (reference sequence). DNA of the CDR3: TGTGCCAGCAGCCCTGCAGGCGGCGGCTACACCTTC. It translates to CASSPAGGGYTF.

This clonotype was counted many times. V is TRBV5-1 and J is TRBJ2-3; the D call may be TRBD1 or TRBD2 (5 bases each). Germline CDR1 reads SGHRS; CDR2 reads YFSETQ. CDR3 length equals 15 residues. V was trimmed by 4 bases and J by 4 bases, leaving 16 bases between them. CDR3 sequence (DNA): TGCGCCAGCAGCCCCTTAATGGGGGATCCAGATACGCAGTATTTT. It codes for CASSPLMGDPDTQYF.

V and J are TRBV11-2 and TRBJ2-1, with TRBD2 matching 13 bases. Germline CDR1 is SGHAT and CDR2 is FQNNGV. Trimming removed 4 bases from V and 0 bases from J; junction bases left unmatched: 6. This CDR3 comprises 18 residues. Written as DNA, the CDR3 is TGTGCCAGCAGCTCCCCTCGACTAGCGGGAGGCTCCTACAATGAGCAGTTCTTC. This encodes CASSSPRLAGGSYNEQFF.

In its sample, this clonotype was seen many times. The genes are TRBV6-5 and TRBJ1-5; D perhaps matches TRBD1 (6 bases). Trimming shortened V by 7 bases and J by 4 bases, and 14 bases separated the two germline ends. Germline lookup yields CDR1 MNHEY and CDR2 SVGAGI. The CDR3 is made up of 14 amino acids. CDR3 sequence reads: CASNWRGENQPQHF. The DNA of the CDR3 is TGTGCCAGCAATTGGAGGGGGGAAAATCAGCCCCAGCATTTT.